This entry is about one TCR beta chain. Generated by immunoSEQ multiplex PCR, the TCRdb table keeps only in-frame clones and is missing some. The data show around 60,000 clones, with around 92% seen just once and about 4.5% held by the top ten. This sample was included in a study of technical replicates of blood from a few donors. Germline trimming cut 5 bases from V and 5 bases from J; bases unmatched to any gene: 11. CDR3 length: 15 residues. CDR1 SGHNT and CDR2 YENEEA come from the germline V gene. V is TRBV11-3 and J is TRBJ2-5; 7 nucleotides line up with TRBD2. The sequenced material came from PBMCs. The receptor comes from a human donor in good health. Some clones in this sample may be carry-over from other donors' samples. The CDR3 DNA follows: TGTGCCAGCAGCCGCGGGGAGGGCGAGAGGGAGACCCAGTACTTC. It translates to CASSRGEGERETQYF. The whole variable domain, remainder taken from reference TRBV11-3 and TRBJ2-5, is EAGVVQSPRYKIIEKKQPVAFWCNPISGHNTLYWYLQNLGQGPELLIRYENEEAVDDSQLPKDRFSAERLKGVDSTLKIQPAELGDSAVYLCASSRGEGERETQYFGPGTRLLVL.